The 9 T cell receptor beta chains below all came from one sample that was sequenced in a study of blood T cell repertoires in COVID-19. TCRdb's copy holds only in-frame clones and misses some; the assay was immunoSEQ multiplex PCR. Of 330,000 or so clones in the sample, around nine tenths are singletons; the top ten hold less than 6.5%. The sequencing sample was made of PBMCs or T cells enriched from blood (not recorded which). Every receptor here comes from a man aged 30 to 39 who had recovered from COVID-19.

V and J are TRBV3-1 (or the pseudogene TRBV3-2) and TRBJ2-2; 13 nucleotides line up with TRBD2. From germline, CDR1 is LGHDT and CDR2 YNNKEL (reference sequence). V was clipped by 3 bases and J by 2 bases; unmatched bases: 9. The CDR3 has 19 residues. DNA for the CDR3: TGTGCCAGCAGCCACGCAACCCGGACTAGCGGGGGTAACACCGGGGAGCTGTTTTTT. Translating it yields CASSHATRTSGGNTGELFF.

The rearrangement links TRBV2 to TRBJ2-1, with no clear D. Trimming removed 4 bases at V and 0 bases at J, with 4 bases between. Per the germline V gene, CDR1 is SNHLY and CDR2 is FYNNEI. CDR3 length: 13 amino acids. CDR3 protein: CASSVLSYNEQFF. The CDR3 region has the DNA TGTGCCAGCAGTGTCCTCTCCTACAATGAGCAGTTCTTC.

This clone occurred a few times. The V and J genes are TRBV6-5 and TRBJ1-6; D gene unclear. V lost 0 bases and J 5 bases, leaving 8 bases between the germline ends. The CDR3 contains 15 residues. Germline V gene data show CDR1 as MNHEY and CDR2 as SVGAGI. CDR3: CASSYSWQNNSPLHF. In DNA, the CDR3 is TGTGCCAGCAGTTACTCGTGGCAGAATAATTCACCCCTCCACTTT.

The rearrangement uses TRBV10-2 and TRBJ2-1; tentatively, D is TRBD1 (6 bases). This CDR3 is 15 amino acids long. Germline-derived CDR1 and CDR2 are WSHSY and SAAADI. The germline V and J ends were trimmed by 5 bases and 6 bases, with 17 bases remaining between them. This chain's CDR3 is CASSPQGWVGNEQFF. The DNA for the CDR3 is TGCGCCAGCAGTCCTCAGGGGTGGGTGGGCAATGAGCAGTTCTTC.

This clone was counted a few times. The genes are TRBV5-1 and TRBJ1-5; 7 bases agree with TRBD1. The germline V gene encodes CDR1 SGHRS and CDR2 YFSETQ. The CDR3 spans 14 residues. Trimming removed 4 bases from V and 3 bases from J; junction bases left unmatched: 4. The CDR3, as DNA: TGCGCCAGCAGCCTGGGACAGACCAATCAGCCCCAGCATTTT. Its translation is CASSLGQTNQPQHF.

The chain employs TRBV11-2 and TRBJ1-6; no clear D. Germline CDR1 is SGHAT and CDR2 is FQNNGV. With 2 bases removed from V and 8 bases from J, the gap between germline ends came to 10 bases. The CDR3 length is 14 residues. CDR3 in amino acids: CASSLSIEDSPLHF. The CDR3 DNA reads TGTGCCAGCAGCTTATCCATAGAGGATTCACCCCTCCACTTT. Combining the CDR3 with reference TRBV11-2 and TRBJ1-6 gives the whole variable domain EAGVAQSPRYKIIEKRQSVAFWCNPISGHATLYWYQQILGQGPKLLIQFQNNGVVDDSQLPKDRFSAERLKGVDSTLKIQPAKLEDSAVYLCASSLSIEDSPLHFGNGTRLTVT.

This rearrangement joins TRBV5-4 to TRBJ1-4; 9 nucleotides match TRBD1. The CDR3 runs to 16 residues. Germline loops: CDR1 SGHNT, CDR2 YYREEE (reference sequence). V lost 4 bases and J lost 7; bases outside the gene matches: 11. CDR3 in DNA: TGTGCCAGCAGCCCTAGACAGGGGGAATGGAGTGAAAAACTGTTTTTT. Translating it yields CASSPRQGEWSEKLFF.

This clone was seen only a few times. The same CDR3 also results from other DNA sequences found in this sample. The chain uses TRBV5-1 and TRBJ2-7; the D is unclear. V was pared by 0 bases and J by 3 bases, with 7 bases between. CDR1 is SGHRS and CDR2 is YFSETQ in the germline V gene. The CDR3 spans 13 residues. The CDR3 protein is CASSLGPLYEQYF. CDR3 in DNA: TGCGCCAGCAGCTTGGGGCCCCTCTACGAGCAGTACTTC.

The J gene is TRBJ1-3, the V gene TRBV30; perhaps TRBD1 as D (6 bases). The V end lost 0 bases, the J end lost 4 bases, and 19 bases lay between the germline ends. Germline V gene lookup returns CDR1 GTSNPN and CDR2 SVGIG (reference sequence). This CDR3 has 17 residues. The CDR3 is CAWSVQGRRDIGNTIYF. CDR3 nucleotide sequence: TGTGCCTGGAGTGTACAGGGACGCCGGGACATAGGAAACACCATATATTTT.